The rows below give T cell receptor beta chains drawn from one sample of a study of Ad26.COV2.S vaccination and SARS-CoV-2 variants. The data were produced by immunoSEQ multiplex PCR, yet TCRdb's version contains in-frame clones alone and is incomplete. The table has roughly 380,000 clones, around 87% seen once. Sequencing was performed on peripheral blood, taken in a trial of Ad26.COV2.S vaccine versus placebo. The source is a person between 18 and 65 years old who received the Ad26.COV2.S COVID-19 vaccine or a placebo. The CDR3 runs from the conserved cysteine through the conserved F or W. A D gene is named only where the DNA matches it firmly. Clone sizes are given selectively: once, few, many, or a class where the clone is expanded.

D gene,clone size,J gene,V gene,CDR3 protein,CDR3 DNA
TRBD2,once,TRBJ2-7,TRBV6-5,CASTPSGSHSYEQYF,TGTGCCAGCACCCCGAGCGGGAGCCATTCCTACGAGCAGTACTTC
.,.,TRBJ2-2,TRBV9,CASSGSGKGELFF,TGTGCCAGCAGCGGGAGCGGAAAAGGGGAGCTGTTTTTT
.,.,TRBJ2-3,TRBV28,CASSPSPGAGYTDTQYF,TGTGCCAGCAGCCCGTCCCCCGGGGCAGGTTATACAGATACGCAGTATTTT
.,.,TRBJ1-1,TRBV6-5,CASSYLRVGNTEAFF,TGTGCCAGCAGTTATCTGAGAGTCGGGAACACTGAAGCTTTCTTT
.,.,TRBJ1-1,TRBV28,CASSLWSGRITEAFF,TGTGCCAGCAGTTTATGGTCAGGGAGAATCACTGAAGCTTTCTTT
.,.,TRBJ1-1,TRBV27,CASRTIEGAFF,TGTGCCAGCCGGACAATTGAGGGAGCTTTCTTT
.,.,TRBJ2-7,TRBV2,CASRSDSYEQYF,TGTGCCAGCAGGAGTGACTCCTACGAGCAGTACTTC
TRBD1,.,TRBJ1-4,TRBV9,CASSAGQVDEKLFF,TGTGCCAGCAGCGCGGGACAGGTGGATGAAAAACTGTTTTTT
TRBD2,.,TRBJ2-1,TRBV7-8,CASSLEVTGTRGEQFF,TGTGCCAGCAGCTTAGAGGTGACCGGGACTAGAGGTGAGCAGTTCTTC
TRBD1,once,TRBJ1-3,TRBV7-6,CASSPRQGGNTIYF,TGTGCCAGCAGCCCCCGACAGGGGGGAAACACCATATATTTT
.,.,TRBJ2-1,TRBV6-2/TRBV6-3,CASSYSTGGRGGNEQFF,TGTGCCAGCAGTTACTCTACCGGGGGCAGGGGAGGGAATGAGCAGTTCTTC
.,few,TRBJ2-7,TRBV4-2,CASSQAPLTDEQYF,TGTGCCAGCAGCCAAGCCCCTTTGACGGACGAGCAGTACTTC
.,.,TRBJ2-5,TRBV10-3,CAISADWGETQYF,TGTGCCATCAGTGCGGATTGGGGAGAGACCCAGTACTTC
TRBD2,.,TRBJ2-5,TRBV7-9,CASSPIAGGPGQETQYF,TGTGCCAGCAGCCCAATAGCGGGGGGGCCTGGACAAGAGACCCAGTACTTC
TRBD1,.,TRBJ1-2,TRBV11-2,CASSSDRVNYGYTF,TGTGCCAGCAGTTCGGACAGGGTTAACTATGGCTACACCTTC
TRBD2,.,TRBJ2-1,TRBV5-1,CASSPVPGPGGNEQFF,TGCGCCAGCAGCCCGGTCCCGGGACCGGGGGGGAATGAGCAGTTCTTC
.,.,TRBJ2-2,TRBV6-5,CASSYRAASDTGELFF,TGTGCCAGCAGTTATCGTGCGGCTAGCGACACCGGGGAGCTGTTTTTT
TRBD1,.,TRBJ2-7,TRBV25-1,CASSRDRSYEQYF,TGTGCCAGCAGTAGGGACAGATCCTACGAGCAGTACTTC
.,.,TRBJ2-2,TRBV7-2,CASSSHQTGELFF,TGTGCCAGCAGTTCCCACCAGACCGGGGAGCTGTTTTTT
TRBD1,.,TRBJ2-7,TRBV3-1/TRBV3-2,CASSRSVGGGYEQYF,TGTGCCAGCAGCCGCTCGGTAGGGGGCGGGTACGAGCAGTACTTC
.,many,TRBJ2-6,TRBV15,CATSRSLLAPGANVLTF,TGTGCCACCAGCAGATCCTTACTCGCCCCTGGGGCCAACGTCCTGACTTTC
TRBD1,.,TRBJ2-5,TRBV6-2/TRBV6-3,CASSTPGQGTLGGLYQETQYF,TGTGCCAGCAGTACCCCGGGACAGGGGACTTTAGGGGGCCTGTACCAAGAGACCCAGTACTTC
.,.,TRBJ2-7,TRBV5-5,CASSLEGWEQYF,TGTGCCAGCAGCTTAGAGGGTTGGGAGCAGTACTTC
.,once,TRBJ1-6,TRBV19,CASSDLANSPLHF,TGTGCCAGTAGCGACTTAGCTAATTCACCCCTCCACTTT